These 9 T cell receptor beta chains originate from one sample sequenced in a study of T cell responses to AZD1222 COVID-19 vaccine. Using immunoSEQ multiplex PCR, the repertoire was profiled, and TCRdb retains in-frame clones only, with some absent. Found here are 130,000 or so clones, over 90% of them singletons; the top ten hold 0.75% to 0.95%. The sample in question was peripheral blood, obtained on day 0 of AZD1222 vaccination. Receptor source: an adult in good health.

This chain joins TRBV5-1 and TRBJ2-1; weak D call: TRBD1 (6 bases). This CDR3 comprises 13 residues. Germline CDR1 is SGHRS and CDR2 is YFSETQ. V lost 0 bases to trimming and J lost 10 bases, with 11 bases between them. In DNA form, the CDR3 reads TGCGCCAGCAGCTTGGGTAGGGGGACCGAGCAGTTCTTC. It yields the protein CASSLGRGTEQFF. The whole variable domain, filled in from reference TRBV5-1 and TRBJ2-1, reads KAGVTQTPRYLIKTRGQQVTLSCSPISGHRSVSWYQQTPGQGLQFLFEYFSETQRNKGNFPGRFSGRQFSNSRSEMNVSTLELGDSALYLCASSLGRGTEQFFGPGTRLTVL.

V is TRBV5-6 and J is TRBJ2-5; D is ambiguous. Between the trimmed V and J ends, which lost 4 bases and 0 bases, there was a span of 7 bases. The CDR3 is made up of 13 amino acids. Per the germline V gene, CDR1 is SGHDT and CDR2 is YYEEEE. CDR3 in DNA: TGTGCCAGCAGCACGCGGTACCAAGAGACCCAGTACTTC. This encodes CASSTRYQETQYF. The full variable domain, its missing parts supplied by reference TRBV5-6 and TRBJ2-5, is DAGVTQSPTHLIKTRGQQVTLRCSPKSGHDTVSWYQQALGQGPQFIFQYYEEEERQRGNFPDRFSGHQFPNYSSELNVNALLLGDSALYLCASSTRYQETQYFGPGTRLLVL.

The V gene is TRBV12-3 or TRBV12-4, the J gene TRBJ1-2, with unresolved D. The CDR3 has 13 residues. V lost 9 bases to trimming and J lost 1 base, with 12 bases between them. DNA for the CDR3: TGTGCCAGTTGCATGGGGTATAACTATGGCTACACCTTC. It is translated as CASCMGYNYGYTF.

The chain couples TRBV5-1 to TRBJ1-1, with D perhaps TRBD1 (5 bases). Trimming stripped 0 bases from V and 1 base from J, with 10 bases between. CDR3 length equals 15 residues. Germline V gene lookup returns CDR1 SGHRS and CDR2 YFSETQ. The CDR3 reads CASSLVGGTNTEAFF. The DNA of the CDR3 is TGCGCCAGCAGCTTGGTTGGGGGGACGAACACTGAAGCTTTCTTT.

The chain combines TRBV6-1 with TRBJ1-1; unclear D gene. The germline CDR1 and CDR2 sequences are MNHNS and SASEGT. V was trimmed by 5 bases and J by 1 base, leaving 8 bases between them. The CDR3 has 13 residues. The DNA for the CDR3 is TGTGCCAGCAGTAAGGAGGAGAACACTGAAGCTTTCTTT. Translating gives CASSKEENTEAFF.

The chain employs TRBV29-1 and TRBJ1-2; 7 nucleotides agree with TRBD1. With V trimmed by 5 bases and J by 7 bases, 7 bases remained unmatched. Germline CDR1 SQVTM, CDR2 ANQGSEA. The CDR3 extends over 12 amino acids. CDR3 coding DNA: TGCAGCGTTCCACAGGGGTCCGGTGGCTACACCTTC. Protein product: CSVPQGSGGYTF.

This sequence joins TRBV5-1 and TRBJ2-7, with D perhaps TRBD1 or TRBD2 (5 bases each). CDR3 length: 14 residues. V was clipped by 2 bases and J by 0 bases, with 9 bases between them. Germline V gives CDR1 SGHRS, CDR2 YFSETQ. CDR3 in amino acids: CASSFKGSSYEQYF. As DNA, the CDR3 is TGCGCCAGCAGCTTTAAGGGGAGCTCCTACGAGCAGTACTTC. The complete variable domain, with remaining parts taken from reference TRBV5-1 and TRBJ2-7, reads KAGVTQTPRYLIKTRGQQVTLSCSPISGHRSVSWYQQTPGQGLQFLFEYFSETQRNKGNFPGRFSGRQFSNSRSEMNVSTLELGDSALYLCASSFKGSSYEQYFGPGTRLTVT.

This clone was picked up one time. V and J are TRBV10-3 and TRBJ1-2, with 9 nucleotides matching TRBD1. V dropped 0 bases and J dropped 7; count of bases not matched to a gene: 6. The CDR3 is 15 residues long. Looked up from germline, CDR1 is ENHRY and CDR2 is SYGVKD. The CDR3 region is CAISESEQGALGYTF. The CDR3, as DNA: TGTGCCATCAGTGAGTCGGAACAGGGGGCGCTTGGCTACACCTTC.

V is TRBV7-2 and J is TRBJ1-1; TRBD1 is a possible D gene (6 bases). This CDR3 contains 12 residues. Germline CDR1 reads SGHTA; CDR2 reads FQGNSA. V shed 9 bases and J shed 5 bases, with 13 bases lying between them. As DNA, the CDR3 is TGTGCCAGTCAGAGACAGGTTACTGAAGCTTTCTTT. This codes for CASQRQVTEAFF.